This T cell receptor (beta chain) was found in a study of regulatory T cells in long-lasting Graves disease. Time point indicated: newly diagnosed GD, antithyroid drugs for less than 3 months. PBMC-derived RNA was used for the TCR library. CDR3 length equals 15 residues. V lost 5 bases to trimming and J lost 2 bases, with 15 bases between them. Germline-derived CDR1 and CDR2 are ENHRY and SYGVKD. Libraries of TCR beta came from iRepertoire HTBI primers plus Arm-PCR of CDR3 regions. TCRdb used MiXCR to reprocess the multiplex PCR reads, holding one entry per CDR3 protein. The sample yields roughly 350,000 distinct CDR3 sequences, around 17% seen once. These data also featured in a second study, about T cells in Graves' hyperthyroidism and ophthalmopathy.

The TCR sequence derives from a man aged 35 to 55 with Graves disease. The sequencing here drew on peripheral blood mononuclear cells (PBMCs), taken at new diagnosis, from a patient treated with antithyroid drugs. The rearrangement joins TRBV10-3 to TRBJ2-5, with D uncertain. DNA of the CDR3: TGTGCCATCAGTAGGTTCCCGCAGACTCAAGAGACCCAGTACTTC. This codes for CAISRFPQTQETQYF.